This T cell receptor (beta chain) was captured in a study of neurological immune-mediated disorders. As to time point: longitudinal time-point 2. The cDNA was generated by 5'RACE with 10-nucleotide random UMIs. TCRdb processed the 5' RACE reads anew with MiXCR; each CDR3 protein has one entry. The repertoire includes approximately 82,000 distinct CDR3 sequences, approximately 13% of them detected once, and approximately 4.5% sits in the top ten. The germline V gene encodes CDR1 SGHTA and CDR2 FQGTGA. The CDR3 has 14 residues. With V trimmed by 4 bases and J by 7 bases, 9 bases remained unmatched. The chain combines TRBV7-3 with TRBJ2-7, with 8 bases fitting TRBD2. This clonotype was obtained from a female donor with HTLV-1-associated myelopathy (HAM/TSP). The sample consisted of PBMCs. CDR3 bases: TGTGCCAGCAGCTCGGGACTAGATCGCTCAGAGCAGTACTTC. Amino acid sequence: CASSSGLDRSEQYF.